This TCR beta chain was documented in a study of blood T cell repertoires in COVID-19. Study-wide background: The United States, Italy and Spain provided the acute and convalescent COVID-19 samples. Sources were T cells, B-cell-depleted T cells, or PBMCs; the material itself was cDNA or gDNA.

How the authors handled the data: Amplifying reference gene primers gave estimates of nucleated cell counts. Here immunoSEQ multiplex PCR was the method, and the copy in TCRdb shows in-frame clones only, minus some. That table supplies the V and J calls and clone size; D and trimming were determined from the DNA. Of about 110,000 clones in the sample, 82% are singletons; the top ten hold 15% to 20%. From germline, CDR1 is SQVTM and CDR2 ANQGSEA. The CDR3 is made up of 13 amino acids. Trimming took off 7 bases at V and 2 bases at J, with 14 bases between the two ends. The source of this sequence is a woman in her fifties or sixties with acute or convalescent COVID-19. Sequencing was done on a sample of peripheral blood. The V and J genes are TRBV29-1 and TRBJ2-5; D unclear. Written as DNA, the CDR3 is TGCAGCGCTGCCCACGCCAGGCAAGAGACCCAGTACTTC. Its protein is CSAAHARQETQYF.